This passage covers 28 T cell receptor beta chains from one sample sequenced in a study of identical twins. TCRdb reanalysed the 5' RACE reads using MiXCR and keeps one entry per CDR3 protein. The repertoire consists of about 790,000 distinct CDR3 sequences, with roughly 18% occurring once and the leading ten covering less than 15%. These data also formed part of another study, on T cells expressing NK-cell markers.

Sequenced input: PBMCs. These receptors came from a woman between 18 and 29 years old in good health.

This sequence joins TRBV6-2 or TRBV6-3 and TRBJ2-1, with D uncertain. Trimming took off 0 bases at V and 13 bases at J, with 13 bases between the two ends. CDR1 and CDR2 (germline): MNHEY, SVGEGT. The CDR3 contains 13 residues. The CDR3 DNA reads TGTGCCAGCAGTTACTCGATCCCCCAGGAACAGTTCTTC. It is translated as CASSYSIPQEQFF.

The chain links TRBV7-2 to TRBJ2-1; no clear D gene. CDR3 length: 12 residues. V shed 3 bases and J shed 8 bases, with 8 bases lying between them. Germline V gives CDR1 SGHTA, CDR2 FQGNSA. CDR3 sequence: CASSFGQHEQFF. The CDR3 nucleotides are TGTGCCAGCAGCTTCGGCCAACATGAGCAGTTCTTC.

The gene calls are TRBV5-1 and TRBJ1-5, with unresolved D. Germline V gene data show CDR1 as SGHRS and CDR2 as YFSETQ. V shed 0 bases and J shed 5 bases, with 6 bases lying between them. The CDR3 consists of 13 residues. CDR3 in DNA: TGCGCCAGCAGCTTGGCCGGACATCAGCCCCAGCATTTT. Translation: CASSLAGHQPQHF.

The gene calls are TRBV2 and TRBJ2-5; 7 bases are a match to TRBD1. The V gene's germline CDR1 is SNHLY and CDR2 FYNNEI. There are 14 residues in the CDR3. Germline trimming cut 7 bases from V and 1 base from J; bases unmatched to any gene: 6. The CDR3 spells CASKLGTVQETQYF. In nucleotides, the CDR3 is TGTGCCAGCAAGCTAGGGACAGTCCAAGAGACCCAGTACTTC.

This chain joins TRBV2 and TRBJ1-2; D unclear. Trimming cost V 6 bases and J 6 bases, with 17 bases left between them. Germline V CDR1 and CDR2: SNHLY, FYNNEI. The CDR3 is 14 amino acids. In DNA form, the CDR3 reads TGTGCCAGCAGCGTGAGCCCCTCTGGGGATGGCTACACCTTC. This gives the protein CASSVSPSGDGYTF.

In this sample, this clonotype turned up a few times. The chain has TRBV20-1 and TRBJ2-7; D might be TRBD2 (6 bases). V lost 1 base to trimming and J lost 4 bases, with 14 bases between them. Per the germline V gene, CDR1 is DFQATT and CDR2 is SNEGSKA (reference sequence). This CDR3 has 14 amino acids. The DNA of the CDR3 is TGCAGTGCTAGAGTGCCGGGGGTGGATTACGAGCAGTACTTC. Encoded protein: CSARVPGVDYEQYF.

In this sample, this clonotype turned up a few times. This chain links TRBV6-1 with TRBJ1-1; D unresolved. Germline V lookup: CDR1 MNHNS, CDR2 SASEGT. The CDR3 runs to 15 residues. V lost 10 bases and J lost 2, with 20 bases in between. The DNA of the CDR3 is TGTGCCACGGCAAGGACGGACCCGGGCAACACTGAAGCTTTCTTT. Its translation is CATARTDPGNTEAFF.

This chain joins TRBV5-1 and TRBJ1-2; D uncertain. Germline V gene sequence: CDR1 SGHRS, CDR2 YFSETQ. The ends were cut back, 3 bases at V and 4 bases at J, with 13 bases in the middle. The CDR3 has 14 residues. The CDR3 protein is CASSWGEGVYGYTF. CDR3 DNA sequence: TGCGCCAGCAGCTGGGGAGAGGGTGTCTATGGCTACACCTTC.

This clonotype was seen only a few times. This chain joins TRBV9 and TRBJ2-5; D is possibly TRBD1 (6 bases). CDR1 and CDR2 (germline): SGDLS, YYNGEE. V lost 1 base and J 2 bases, leaving 15 bases between the germline ends. This CDR3 region has 16 residues. The CDR3 spells CASSVTLTGRQETQYF. CDR3 nucleotide sequence: TGTGCCAGCAGCGTAACATTGACAGGCCGACAAGAGACCCAGTACTTC. The variable domain in full, completed from reference TRBV9 and TRBJ2-5, reads DSGVTQTPKHLITATGQRVTLRCSPRSGDLSVYWYQQSLDQGLQFLIQYYNGEERAKGNILERFSAQQFPDLHSELNLSSLELGDSALYFCASSVTLTGRQETQYFGPGTRLLVL.

The chain carries TRBV5-1 and TRBJ2-2, with D possibly called TRBD1 or TRBD2 (6 bases each). CDR3 length: 15 residues. Germline CDR1 SGHRS, CDR2 YFSETQ. Trimming took 2 bases from V and 2 from J, leaving 10 bases between them. The CDR3 DNA follows: TGCGCCAGCAGCTTCAACGGGGGCAACACCGGGGAGCTGTTTTTT. Translating it yields CASSFNGGNTGELFF.

The gene calls are TRBV10-3 and TRBJ2-1; TRBD1 might be the D (6 bases). Germline assignment: CDR1 ENHRY and CDR2 SYGVKD. V was clipped by 7 bases and J by 9 bases, with 10 bases between them. The CDR3 length is 11 residues. The CDR3 reads CAITQGAEQFF. Here the CDR3 DNA reads TGTGCCATCACACAGGGAGCTGAGCAGTTCTTC.

The V gene is TRBV12-3 or TRBV12-4, the J gene TRBJ2-3; no reliable D call. The V gene lost 6 bases and the J gene lost 2 bases, with 18 bases spanning the gap. The CDR3 length is 16 residues. The DNA for the CDR3 is TGTGCCAGCAGCCCGCGAGTCGCCCAACCCACAGATACGCAGTATTTT. Its protein product is CASSPRVAQPTDTQYF.

In its sample, this clonotype was seen a few times. This chain joins TRBV12-3 or TRBV12-4 and TRBJ1-1; D is possibly TRBD1 (5 bases). The CDR3 runs 14 residues. V was pared by 6 bases and J by 5 bases, with 16 bases between. Written as DNA, the CDR3 is TGTGCCAGCAGCAAGGTGGGGGAGGGGACTGAAGCTTTCTTT. As protein: CASSKVGEGTEAFF.

This clonotype was observed a few times. The genes are TRBV6-1 and TRBJ1-3; no definite D call. Trimming stripped 2 bases from V and 4 bases from J, with 3 bases between. CDR3 size: 12 residues. Germline assignment: CDR1 MNHNS and CDR2 SASEGT. The CDR3 region is CASSESGNTIYF. The CDR3 DNA reads as TGTGCCAGCAGTGAATCCGGAAACACCATATATTTT.

This clonotype occurred a few times. This CDR3 is CASSSPRGGRDTQYF. CDR3 DNA: TGTGCCAGCAGTAGTCCCAGGGGGGGAAGAGATACGCAGTATTTT. This chain joins TRBV6-1 and TRBJ2-3; D possibly uses TRBD1 or TRBD2 (7 bases each). The length of the CDR3 is 15 residues. Deletions cut 5 bases from V and 5 bases from J, with 17 bases between. Germline values: CDR1 MNHNS, CDR2 SASEGT.

The gene calls are TRBV12-3 or TRBV12-4 and TRBJ2-4; TRBD2 matches 11 bases. The J segment lost 9 bases and the V segment lost 4 bases, leaving 5 bases of the junction unmatched. The CDR3 runs 14 residues. CDR3 loop: CASSWGTSGSIQYF. CDR3 nucleotides: TGTGCCAGCAGTTGGGGGACTAGCGGAAGCATTCAGTACTTC.

A few counts support this clonotype. The gene calls are TRBV12-3 or TRBV12-4 and TRBJ1-2; no firm D call. V was trimmed by 5 bases and J by 8 bases, leaving 12 bases between them. The CDR3 is 12 amino acids. This chain's CDR3 is CASSITVGGYTF. The CDR3 bases are TGTGCCAGCAGTATTACAGTGGGCGGCTACACCTTC.

This chain uses TRBV7-9 with TRBJ2-7; D uncertain. V lost 2 bases, J lost 2 bases, and 10 bases lay in between. CDR1 and CDR2 from the germline V gene are SEHNR and FQNEAQ (reference sequence). This CDR3 contains 14 residues. The CDR3 DNA sequence: TGTGCCAGCAGCTTAATTCACAGACCCTACGAGCAGTACTTC. Protein product: CASSLIHRPYEQYF.

V and J are TRBV3-1 and TRBJ2-1; D may be TRBD1 (6 bases). With 3 bases removed from V and 6 bases from J, the gap between germline ends came to 18 bases. Germline assignment: CDR1 LGHDT and CDR2 YNNKEL (reference sequence). The CDR3 length is 16 residues. The CDR3: CASSHTSGTPTNEQFF. CDR3 sequence (DNA): TGTGCCAGCAGCCATACATCCGGGACACCTACCAATGAGCAGTTCTTC.

The V call is TRBV6-1, the J call TRBJ2-7; 8 bases line up with TRBD2. The V gene's germline CDR1 is MNHNS and CDR2 SASEGT. The J segment lost 7 bases and the V segment lost 7 bases, leaving 15 bases of the junction unmatched. This CDR3 is 15 amino acids long. In DNA, the CDR3 is TGTGCCAGCACCCCCCGGGGGGGGGCGTCTAAGGAGCAGTACTTC. Translation gives CASTPRGGASKEQYF.

This clonotype has ten or more counts. The chain combines TRBV12-3 or TRBV12-4 with TRBJ1-6; 7 positions match TRBD1. The CDR3 spans 13 residues. V lost 6 bases, J lost 8 bases, and 4 bases stayed unmatched. For the CDR3, the DNA is TGTGCCAGCAGCTACAGGGGTGATTCACCCCTCCACTTT. Translation: CASSYRGDSPLHF.

This chain connects TRBV7-2 to TRBJ2-1; 8 nucleotides align to TRBD1. Unmatched junction bases numbered 9, after V lost 3 bases and J lost 5 bases. Germline lookup yields CDR1 SGHTA and CDR2 FQGNSA. CDR3 length: 16 amino acids. In DNA form, the CDR3 reads TGTGCCAGCAGCTTCCTACCGACAGGGGCCAACAATGAGCAGTTCTTC. Protein: CASSFLPTGANNEQFF. The full variable domain, in which reference TRBV7-2 and TRBJ2-1 provide the parts outside the CDR3, is GAGVSQSPSNKVTEKGKDVELRCDPISGHTALYWYRQSLGQGLEFLIYFQGNSAPDKSGLPSDRFSAERTGGSVSTLTIQRTQQEDSAVYLCASSFLPTGANNEQFFGPGTRLTVL.

This clonotype has only a few counts. This chain links TRBV5-1 with TRBJ2-6; D not resolved. The CDR3 consists of 16 residues. Trimming shortened V by 1 base and J by 0 bases, and 8 bases separated the two germline ends. Looked up from germline, CDR1 is SGHRS and CDR2 is YFSETQ. The CDR3 DNA sequence: TGCGCCAGCAGCTTGCGGTCGAGCTCTGGGGCCAACGTCCTGACTTTC. Its protein is CASSLRSSSGANVLTF. Looking up the rest from reference TRBV5-1 and TRBJ2-6 gives the full variable domain: KAGVTQTPRYLIKTRGQQVTLSCSPISGHRSVSWYQQTPGQGLQFLFEYFSETQRNKGNFPGRFSGRQFSNSRSEMNVSTLELGDSALYLCASSLRSSSGANVLTFGAGSRLTVL.

This clonotype was seen more than once but under ten times. The V call is TRBV5-1, the J call TRBJ2-1; TRBD2 matches 7 bases. CDR3 length: 16 residues. V lost 4 bases, J lost 2 bases, and 9 bases stayed unmatched. Germline V gene data show CDR1 as SGHRS and CDR2 as YFSETQ. Here the CDR3 DNA reads TGCGCCAGCAGCGTGACGACCGGGACTACCTACAATGAGCAGTTCTTC. Translating it yields CASSVTTGTTYNEQFF.

This clonotype has a handful of counts. V gene TRBV6-1 combines with J gene TRBJ1-5; D might be TRBD1 (6 bases). With 5 bases removed from V and 5 bases from J, the gap between germline ends came to 16 bases. The CDR3 length is 15 residues. The germline CDR1 and CDR2 sequences are MNHNS and SASEGT. The CDR3 reads CASSPLGGGDQPQHF. CDR3 in DNA: TGTGCCAGCAGTCCGCTAGGGGGAGGGGATCAGCCCCAGCATTTT.

This clonotype was seen a few times. The chain couples TRBV6-2 or TRBV6-3 to TRBJ2-1; D might be TRBD2 (5 bases). The V end was cut by 2 bases, the J end by 4 bases, with 12 bases between. Germline V gene lookup returns CDR1 MNHEY and CDR2 SVGEGT. The CDR3 consists of 15 residues. The DNA of the CDR3 is TGTGCCAGCAGTTACCCTAGGACTTTGTACAATGAGCAGTTCTTC. It translates to CASSYPRTLYNEQFF.

This chain uses TRBV5-4 with TRBJ2-3; D gene unclear. V lost 6 bases to trimming and J lost 4 bases, with 9 bases between them. Germline V gives CDR1 SGHNT, CDR2 YYREEE (reference sequence). There are 12 residues in the CDR3. DNA of the CDR3: TGTGCCAGCACCGCTTATGCAGATACGCAGTATTTT. As protein: CASTAYADTQYF.

Only a few counts were recorded for this clonotype. The J gene is TRBJ2-7, the V gene TRBV7-2; D gene unclear. V was shortened by 5 bases and J by 0 bases, with 11 bases between the two germline ends. Looked up from germline, CDR1 is SGHTA and CDR2 is FQGNSA. This CDR3 contains 14 residues. CDR3 sequence: CASSPRSGSYEQYF. For the CDR3, the DNA is TGTGCCAGCAGCCCTCGGAGTGGCTCCTACGAGCAGTACTTC.